The sequence of this TCR beta chain was determined in a study of blood T cell repertoires in COVID-19. Some clones are missing from TCRdb's copy, which holds only in-frame ones; the method was immunoSEQ multiplex PCR. The sample consists of 230,000 or so clones, over 75% of them appearing once. Germline CDR1 and CDR2: KGHSH and LQKENI. CDR3 length: 15 amino acids. With 4 bases clipped from V and 6 bases from J, the junction kept 10 bases outside the gene matches. This clonotype originated in a human donor in a cohort sampled during active COVID-19. Sequencing was carried out using peripheral blood. The rearrangement joins TRBV18 to TRBJ1-2; 8 nucleotides line up with TRBD1. This CDR3 is CASSHLSTGVNGYTF. CDR3 bases: TGTGCCAGCTCACACCTCTCGACAGGGGTGAATGGCTACACCTTC.